The 10 T cell receptor beta chains below come from one sample, sequenced in a study of T cells after yellow fever vaccination. TCRdb ran MiXCR on the 5' RACE reads and lists one entry per CDR3 protein. The top ten clones hold approximately 24% of a sample with some 350,000 distinct CDR3 sequences, about 4% of them seen once. The material sequenced was PBMCs, taken 5 days after the yellow fever booster vaccination. These receptors came from a man aged 18 to 35 who received the YFV17D yellow fever vaccine.

This clonotype was recorded at least ten times. The chain has TRBV11-2 and TRBJ2-7, with a possible D match to TRBD1 (7 bases). The germline V gene encodes CDR1 SGHAT and CDR2 FQNNGV. V lost 5 bases, J lost 4 bases, and 15 bases lay in between. CDR3 length: 14 amino acids. Written as DNA, the CDR3 is TGTGCCAGCAGCCCCCGGAGGGGGCCATACGAGCAGTACGTC. Translated: CASSPRRGPYEQYV.

This clonotype was detected only a few times. This rearrangement joins TRBV7-2 to TRBJ2-5, with a tentative D call TRBD2 (5 bases). Trimming removed 5 bases from V and 7 bases from J, with 14 bases in between. Germline V lookup: CDR1 SGHTA, CDR2 FQGNSA. The CDR3 length is 13 residues. Written as DNA, the CDR3 is TGTGCCAGCAGCAGCGGTTGGATCGGGACCCAGTACTTC. Amino acid sequence: CASSSGWIGTQYF.

In this sample, this clonotype turned up many times. The chain uses TRBV27 and TRBJ1-6, with 8 bases aligning to TRBD1. The CDR3 loop spans 14 amino acids. Germline values: CDR1 MNHEY, CDR2 SMNVEV (reference sequence). J was trimmed by 7 bases and V by 2 bases; bases with no gene match: 1. Here the CDR3 DNA reads TGTGCCAGCAGTTTAGGGACAGGAAATTCACCCCTCCACTTT. This encodes CASSLGTGNSPLHF.

There are many counts of this clonotype. The chain is built from TRBV7-2 and TRBJ2-7; TRBD2 might be the D (6 bases). Trimming removed 1 base at V and 0 bases at J, with 7 bases between. Germline V CDR1 and CDR2: SGHTA, FQGNSA. The CDR3 spans 14 residues. The CDR3 region has the DNA TGTGCCAGCAGCTTAGGGACTACCTCCTACGAGCAGTACGTC. Translated: CASSLGTTSYEQYV.

This clonotype occurred a few times. The chain employs TRBV13 and TRBJ2-5; weak D call: TRBD1 (6 bases). The germline gives CDR1 PRHDT, CDR2 FYEKMQ (reference sequence). The CDR3 is made up of 15 amino acids. V was cut by 5 bases and J by 4 bases, with 17 bases left in between. CDR3 nucleotides: TGTGCCAGCAGCCTAACACGGATGACAGGAGAGACCCAGTACTTC. Amino acid sequence: CASSLTRMTGETQYF.

This clonotype was recorded at least ten times. The CDR3 DNA follows: TGTGCCAGCAGCGAACTAGCGGGGGTATATTACGAGCAGTACTTC. As protein: CASSELAGVYYEQYF. The chain joins TRBV7-6 to TRBJ2-7; 11 bases agree with TRBD2. After removal of 5 bases from V and 4 bases from J, the junction contained 7 bases not matched to a gene. Germline lookup yields CDR1 SGHVS and CDR2 FNYEAQ. The CDR3 is 15 amino acids.

The chain recombines TRBV3-1 with TRBJ2-2; 11 positions agree with TRBD2. CDR3 length equals 15 residues. Germline V lookup: CDR1 LGHDT, CDR2 YNNKEL (reference sequence). V trimming: 4 bases; J trimming: 5 bases; junction bases outside the gene matches: 3. The CDR3: CASSPSGGPTGELFF. The CDR3, as DNA: TGTGCCAGCAGCCCTAGCGGGGGGCCTACCGGGGAGCTGTTTTTT.

This clonotype was recorded many times. The genes are TRBV4-1 and TRBJ1-1; no clear D. The germline V and J ends were trimmed by 1 base and 8 bases, with 8 bases remaining between them. This CDR3 is built from 12 residues. Germline V lookup: CDR1 MGHRA, CDR2 YSYEKL. The CDR3 region is CASSQAGREAFF. CDR3 sequence (DNA): TGCGCCAGCAGCCAAGCGGGCAGGGAAGCTTTCTTT.

This clonotype showed up many times. The V gene is TRBV12-3 or TRBV12-4, the J gene TRBJ2-7; 7 bases are shared with TRBD1. The junction had 4 bases not matched to a gene; V was cut back by 5 bases and J by 6 bases. The length of the CDR3 is 12 residues. CDR3 sequence reads: CASSRQGTEQYF. CDR3 nucleotides: TGTGCCAGCAGTCGACAGGGAACCGAGCAGTACTTC.

There are a few counts of this clonotype. The CDR3 DNA sequence: TGTGCCAGCAGCCAAGACTCGGACAGCTACGAGCAGTACTTC. Its translation is CASSQDSDSYEQYF. This chain links TRBV3-1 with TRBJ2-7; tentatively, D is TRBD1 (6 bases). Deletions cut 0 bases from V and 3 bases from J, with 9 bases between. The CDR3 totals 14 residues. Germline CDR1 LGHDT, CDR2 YNNKEL (reference sequence).